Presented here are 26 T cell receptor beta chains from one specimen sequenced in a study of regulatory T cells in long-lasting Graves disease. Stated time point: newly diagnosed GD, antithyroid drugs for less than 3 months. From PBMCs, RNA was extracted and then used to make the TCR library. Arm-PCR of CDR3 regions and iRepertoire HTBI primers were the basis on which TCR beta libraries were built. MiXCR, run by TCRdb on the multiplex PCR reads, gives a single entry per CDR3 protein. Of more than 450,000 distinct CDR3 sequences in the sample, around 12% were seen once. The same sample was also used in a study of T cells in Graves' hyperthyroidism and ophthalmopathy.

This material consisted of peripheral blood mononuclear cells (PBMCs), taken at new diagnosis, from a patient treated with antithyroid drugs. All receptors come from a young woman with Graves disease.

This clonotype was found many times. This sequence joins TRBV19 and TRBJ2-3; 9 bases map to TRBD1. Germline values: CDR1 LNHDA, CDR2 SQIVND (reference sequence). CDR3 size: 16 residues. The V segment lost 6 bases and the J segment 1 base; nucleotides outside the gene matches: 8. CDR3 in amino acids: CASRGTGKKGTDTQYF. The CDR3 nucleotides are TGTGCCAGTAGGGGGACAGGGAAGAAAGGCACAGATACGCAGTATTTT.

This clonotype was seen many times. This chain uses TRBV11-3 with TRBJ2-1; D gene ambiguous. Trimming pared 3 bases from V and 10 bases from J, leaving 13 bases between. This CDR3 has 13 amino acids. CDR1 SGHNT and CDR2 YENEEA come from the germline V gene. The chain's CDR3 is CASSFSRAREQFF. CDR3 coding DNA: TGTGCCAGCAGCTTCTCCCGGGCCCGGGAGCAGTTCTTC.

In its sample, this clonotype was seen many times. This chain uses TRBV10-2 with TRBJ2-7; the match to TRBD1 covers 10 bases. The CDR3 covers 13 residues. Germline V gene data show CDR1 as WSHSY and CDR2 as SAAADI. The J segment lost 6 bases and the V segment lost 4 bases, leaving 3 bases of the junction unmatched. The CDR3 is CASSGTGGSEQYF. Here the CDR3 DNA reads TGCGCCAGCAGTGGGACAGGGGGTAGCGAGCAGTACTTC.

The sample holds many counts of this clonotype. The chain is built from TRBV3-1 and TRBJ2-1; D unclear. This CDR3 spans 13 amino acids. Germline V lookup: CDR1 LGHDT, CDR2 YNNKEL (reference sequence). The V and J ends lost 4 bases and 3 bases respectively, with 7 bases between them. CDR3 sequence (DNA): TGTGCCAGCAGCCTAAGACACTACAATGAGCAGTTCTTC. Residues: CASSLRHYNEQFF.

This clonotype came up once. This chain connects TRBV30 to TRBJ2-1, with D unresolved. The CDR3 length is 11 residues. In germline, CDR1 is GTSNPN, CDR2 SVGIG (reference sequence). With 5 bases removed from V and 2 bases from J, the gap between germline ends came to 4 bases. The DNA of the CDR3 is TGTGCCTGGGCGGCCTACAATGAGCAGTTCTTC. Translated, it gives CAWAAYNEQFF. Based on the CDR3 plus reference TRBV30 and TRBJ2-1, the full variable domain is SQTIHQWPATLVQPVGSPLSLECTVEGTSNPNLYWYRQAAGRGLQLLFYSVGIGQISSEVPQNLSASRPQDRQFILSSKKLLLSDSGFYLCAWAAYNEQFFGPGTRLTVL.

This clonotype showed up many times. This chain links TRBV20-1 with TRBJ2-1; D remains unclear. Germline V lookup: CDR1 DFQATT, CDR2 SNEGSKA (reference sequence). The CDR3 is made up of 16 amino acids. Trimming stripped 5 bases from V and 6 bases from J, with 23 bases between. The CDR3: CSAPDLRSVGSNEQFF. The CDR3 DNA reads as TGCAGTGCTCCAGATTTACGGAGTGTCGGGTCCAATGAGCAGTTCTTC.

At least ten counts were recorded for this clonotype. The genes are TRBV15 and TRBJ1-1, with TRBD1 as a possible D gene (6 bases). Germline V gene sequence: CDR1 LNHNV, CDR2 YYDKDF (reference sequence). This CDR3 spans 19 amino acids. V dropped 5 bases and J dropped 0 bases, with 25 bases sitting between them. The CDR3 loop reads CATSPRGLLGVGMNTEAFF. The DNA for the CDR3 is TGTGCCACCAGCCCCAGGGGTCTGTTAGGGGTCGGGATGAACACTGAAGCTTTCTTT.

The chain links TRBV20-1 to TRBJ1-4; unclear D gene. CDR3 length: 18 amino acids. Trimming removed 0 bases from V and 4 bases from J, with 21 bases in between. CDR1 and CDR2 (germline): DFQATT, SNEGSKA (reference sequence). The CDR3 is CSARDQFRRPAYNEKLFF. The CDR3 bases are TGCAGTGCTAGAGATCAGTTTAGGAGGCCCGCGTATAATGAAAAACTGTTTTTT.

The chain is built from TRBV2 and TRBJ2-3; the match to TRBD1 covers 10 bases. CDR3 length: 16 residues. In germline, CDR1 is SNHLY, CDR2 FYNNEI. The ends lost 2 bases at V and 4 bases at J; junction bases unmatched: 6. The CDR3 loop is CASSEMGTGVADTQYF. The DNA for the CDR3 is TGTGCCAGCAGTGAAATGGGGACAGGGGTCGCAGATACGCAGTATTTT.

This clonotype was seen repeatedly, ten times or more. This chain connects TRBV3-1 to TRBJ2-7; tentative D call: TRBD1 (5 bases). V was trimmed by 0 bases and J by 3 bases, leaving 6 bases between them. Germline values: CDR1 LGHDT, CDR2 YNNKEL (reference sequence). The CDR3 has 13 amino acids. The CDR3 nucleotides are TGTGCCAGCAGCCAAGATCAGGGCTACGAGCAGTACTTC. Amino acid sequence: CASSQDQGYEQYF.

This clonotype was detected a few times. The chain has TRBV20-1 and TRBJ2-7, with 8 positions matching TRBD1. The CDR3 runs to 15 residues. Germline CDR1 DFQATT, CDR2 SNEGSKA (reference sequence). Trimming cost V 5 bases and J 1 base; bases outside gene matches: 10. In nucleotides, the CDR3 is TGCAGTGCTTTCTCCCAGGGGGCCGGGTCCTACGAGCAGTACTTC. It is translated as CSAFSQGAGSYEQYF.

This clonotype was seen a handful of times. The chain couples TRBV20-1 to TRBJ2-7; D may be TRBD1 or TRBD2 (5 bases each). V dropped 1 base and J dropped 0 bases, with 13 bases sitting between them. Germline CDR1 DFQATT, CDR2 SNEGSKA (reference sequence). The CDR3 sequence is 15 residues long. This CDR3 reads CSARGGLGTSYEQYF. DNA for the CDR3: TGCAGTGCTAGAGGCGGGTTGGGGACCTCCTACGAGCAGTACTTC.

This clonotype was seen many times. The CDR3 here is CSVQGQLQNGYTF. CDR3 DNA sequence: TGCAGCGTTCAGGGGCAGTTACAGAATGGCTACACCTTC. The V gene is TRBV29-1, the J gene TRBJ1-2, with D perhaps matching TRBD1 (6 bases). Per the germline V gene, CDR1 is SQVTM and CDR2 is ANQGSEA. There are 13 residues in the CDR3. V gave up 5 bases and J gave up 6 bases, with 16 bases separating them.

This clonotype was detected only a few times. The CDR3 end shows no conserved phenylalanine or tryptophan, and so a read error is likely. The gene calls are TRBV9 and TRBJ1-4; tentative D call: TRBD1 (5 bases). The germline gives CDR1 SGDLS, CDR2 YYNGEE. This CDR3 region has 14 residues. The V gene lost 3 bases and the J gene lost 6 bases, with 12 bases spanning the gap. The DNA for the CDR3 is TGTGCCAGCAGCGCAAGGGGCCGGGATGAAAAACTGTTTTCT. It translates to CASSARGRDEKLFS.

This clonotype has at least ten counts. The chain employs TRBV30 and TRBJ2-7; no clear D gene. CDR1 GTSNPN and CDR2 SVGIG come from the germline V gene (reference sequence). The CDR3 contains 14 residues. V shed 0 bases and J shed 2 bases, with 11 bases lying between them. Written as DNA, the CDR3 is TGTGCCTGGAGTGTACGGTCCCCACCCTACGAGCAGTACTTC. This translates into CAWSVRSPPYEQYF.

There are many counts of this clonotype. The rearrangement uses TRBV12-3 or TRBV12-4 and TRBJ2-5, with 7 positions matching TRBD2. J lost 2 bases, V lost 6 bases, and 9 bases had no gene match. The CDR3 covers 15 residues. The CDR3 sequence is CASRQSSGTQETQYF. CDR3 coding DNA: TGTGCCAGCAGGCAGTCTAGCGGAACTCAAGAGACCCAGTACTTC.

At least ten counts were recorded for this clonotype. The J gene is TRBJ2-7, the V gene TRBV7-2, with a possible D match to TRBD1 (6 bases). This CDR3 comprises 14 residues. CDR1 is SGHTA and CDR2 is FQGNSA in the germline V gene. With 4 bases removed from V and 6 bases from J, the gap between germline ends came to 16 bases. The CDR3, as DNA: TGTGCCAGCAGCTCTTTCGACAGGACCGGCGAGCAGTACTTC. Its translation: CASSSFDRTGEQYF.

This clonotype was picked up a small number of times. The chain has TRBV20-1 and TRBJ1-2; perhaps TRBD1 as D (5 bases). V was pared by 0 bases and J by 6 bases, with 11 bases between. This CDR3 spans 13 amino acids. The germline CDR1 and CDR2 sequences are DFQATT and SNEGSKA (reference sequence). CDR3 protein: CSAREQGPDGYTF. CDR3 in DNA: TGCAGTGCTAGAGAGCAGGGCCCAGATGGCTACACCTTC.

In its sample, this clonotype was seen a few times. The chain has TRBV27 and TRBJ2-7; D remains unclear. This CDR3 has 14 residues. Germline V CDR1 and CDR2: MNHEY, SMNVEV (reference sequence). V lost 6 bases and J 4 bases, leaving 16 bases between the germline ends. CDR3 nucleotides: TGTGCCAGCAGACCCAAATCGGGTTTTTACGAGCAGTACTTC. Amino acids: CASRPKSGFYEQYF.

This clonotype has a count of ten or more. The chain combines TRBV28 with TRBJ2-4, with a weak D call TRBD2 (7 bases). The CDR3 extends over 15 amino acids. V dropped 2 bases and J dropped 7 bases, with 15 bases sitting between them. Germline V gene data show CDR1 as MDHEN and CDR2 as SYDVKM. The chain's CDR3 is CASSLGGGARNIQYF. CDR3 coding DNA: TGTGCCAGCAGTTTAGGGGGGGGGGCGCGGAACATTCAGTACTTC.

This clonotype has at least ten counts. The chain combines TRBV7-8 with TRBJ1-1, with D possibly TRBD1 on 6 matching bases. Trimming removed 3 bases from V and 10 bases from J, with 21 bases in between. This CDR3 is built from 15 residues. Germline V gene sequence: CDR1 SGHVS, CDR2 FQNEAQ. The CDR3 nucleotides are TGTGCCAGCAGCTTGTGGGGGCACGGGGACGCCGGAGCTTTCTTT. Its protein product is CASSLWGHGDAGAFF.

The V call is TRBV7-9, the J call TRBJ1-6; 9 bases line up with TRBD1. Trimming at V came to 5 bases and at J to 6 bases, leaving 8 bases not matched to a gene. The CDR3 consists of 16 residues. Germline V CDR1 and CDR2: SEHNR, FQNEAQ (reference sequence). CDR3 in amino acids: CASSRTGTGINSPLHF. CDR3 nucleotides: TGTGCCAGCAGCCGGACCGGGACAGGGATTAATTCACCCCTCCACTTT.

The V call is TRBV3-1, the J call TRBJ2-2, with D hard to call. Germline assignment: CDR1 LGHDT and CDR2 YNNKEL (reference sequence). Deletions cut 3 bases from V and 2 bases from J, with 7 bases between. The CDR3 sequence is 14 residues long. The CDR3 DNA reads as TGTGCCAGCAGCCAGACGACTAACACCGGGGAGCTGTTTTTT. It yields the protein CASSQTTNTGELFF.

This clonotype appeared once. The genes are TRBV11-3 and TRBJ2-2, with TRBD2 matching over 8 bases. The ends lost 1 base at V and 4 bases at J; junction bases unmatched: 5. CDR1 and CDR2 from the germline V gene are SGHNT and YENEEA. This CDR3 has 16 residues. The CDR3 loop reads CASSLGSGKGTGELFF. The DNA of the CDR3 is TGTGCCAGCAGCTTAGGTAGCGGGAAAGGCACCGGGGAGCTGTTTTTT.

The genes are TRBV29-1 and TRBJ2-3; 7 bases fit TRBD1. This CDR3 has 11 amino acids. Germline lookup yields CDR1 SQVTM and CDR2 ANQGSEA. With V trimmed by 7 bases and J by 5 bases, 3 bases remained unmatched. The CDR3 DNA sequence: TGCAGCGGACGGACAGGAGATACGCAGTATTTT. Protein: CSGRTGDTQYF.

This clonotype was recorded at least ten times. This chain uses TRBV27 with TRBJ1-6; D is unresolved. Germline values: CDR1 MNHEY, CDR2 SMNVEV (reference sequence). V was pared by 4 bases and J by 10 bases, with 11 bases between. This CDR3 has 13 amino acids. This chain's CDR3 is CASSSDVASPLHF. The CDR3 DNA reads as TGTGCCAGCAGTTCCGACGTTGCATCACCCCTCCACTTT.